One and the same sample provided the 23 T cell receptor beta chains below, sequenced in a study of T cells expressing NK-cell markers. Each CDR3 protein gets one entry in TCRdb, which reprocessed the 5' RACE reads and gives no DNA. In all, the sample yields some 500,000 distinct CDR3 sequences. The material sequenced was blood T cells: a sorted CD56 or NKG2C T cell subset, CD4+ or CD8+ T cells, or bulk PBMC T cells (not recorded which). All receptors derive from a woman aged 45-60 years in good health.

This chain joins TRBV5-1 and TRBJ2-5; there is no DNA to check the TCRdb D call of TRBD2. This CDR3 region has 15 residues. Germline V gene sequence: CDR1 SGHRS, CDR2 YFSETQ. The CDR3 spells CASTPMTSPGETQYF.

The chain joins TRBV6-6 to TRBJ1-3. The CDR3 has 14 amino acids. Germline CDR1 reads MNHNY; CDR2 reads SVGAGI (reference sequence). This chain's CDR3 is CASTMRGSGNTIYF.

This chain uses TRBV9 with TRBJ1-3; absent DNA, TCRdb's TRBD1 call cannot be checked. Germline CDR1 SGDLS, CDR2 YYNGEE. The CDR3 covers 15 residues. The CDR3 loop reads CASSQDRIPGNTIYF.

J is TRBJ2-5 and V is TRBV5-1; TCRdb selects TRBD1, and the lack of DNA leaves this call unchecked. The CDR3 loop spans 16 amino acids. Germline V gene lookup returns CDR1 SGHRS and CDR2 YFSETQ. Here the CDR3 reads CASSFPREGARETQYF.

The chain is built from TRBV12-3 or TRBV12-4 and TRBJ2-1. CDR3 size: 15 residues. The chain's CDR3 is CASSFVADTYNEQFF.

CDR3 sequence reads: CATSDSGQEQFF. The rearrangement uses TRBV24-1 and TRBJ2-1; TCRdb picks TRBD1, but there is no DNA to check that call. The V gene's germline CDR1 is KGHDR and CDR2 SFDVKD. There are 12 residues in the CDR3.

This chain joins TRBV10-2 and TRBJ2-4; checking the TCRdb D call of TRBD1 is not possible without DNA. There are 16 residues in the CDR3. Per germline, CDR1 WSHSY and CDR2 SAAADI. The CDR3 here is CASSESGKGIKNIQYF.

V and J are TRBV10-3 and TRBJ2-3; TCRdb picks TRBD2, but there is no DNA to check that call. CDR1 and CDR2 (germline): ENHRY, SYGVKD. This CDR3 contains 15 residues. CDR3 protein: CAISDLAGVRDTQYF.

This sequence joins TRBV9 and TRBJ2-7; TCRdb names TRBD1, which stays unverified in the absence of DNA. The CDR3 covers 14 residues. The V gene's germline CDR1 is SGDLS and CDR2 YYNGEE. Here the CDR3 reads CASSVQGASYEQYF.

The chain combines TRBV2 with TRBJ2-4. CDR1 is SNHLY, CDR2 FYNNEI, per germline. The CDR3 sequence is 12 residues long. The CDR3 loop reads CASRTSGNIQYF.

The chain recombines TRBV12-3 or TRBV12-4 with TRBJ2-7; TCRdb's D call of TRBD1 is untestable without DNA. The CDR3 totals 12 residues. The CDR3 loop reads CASSLARAALYF.

The CDR3 loop reads CSVGLGSATGELFF. The V and J genes are TRBV29-1 and TRBJ2-2; checking the TCRdb D call of TRBD2 is not possible without DNA. CDR1 is SQVTM, CDR2 ANQGSEA, per germline. CDR3 length: 14 residues.

V usage is TRBV20-1 and J usage is TRBJ1-2; TCRdb's D call of TRBD1 is untestable without DNA. The CDR3 totals 13 residues. Looked up from germline, CDR1 is DFQATT and CDR2 is SNEGSKA (reference sequence). The CDR3 spells CSARGSGGLGYTF.

J is TRBJ2-1 and V is TRBV29-1; the TCRdb call, TRBD2, lacks DNA for checking. This CDR3 comprises 15 residues. Germline CDR1 reads SQVTM; CDR2 reads ANQGSEA. CDR3 in amino acids: CSVPIGLAGYNEQFF.

The gene calls are TRBV12-3 or TRBV12-4 and TRBJ2-2; lacking DNA, the TRBD1 call made by TCRdb goes unchecked. This CDR3 has 13 residues. This chain's CDR3 is CASGQISTGELFF.

This chain joins TRBV27 and TRBJ1-5; TCRdb gives TRBD1 as the D gene, but with no DNA this cannot be confirmed. CDR3 length: 18 residues. The germline CDR1 and CDR2 sequences are MNHEY and SMNVEV (reference sequence). The CDR3 loop is CASSPRTGRLDSNQPQHF.

The chain carries TRBV12-3 or TRBV12-4 and TRBJ2-5; TCRdb selects TRBD1, and the lack of DNA leaves this call unchecked. This CDR3 comprises 14 residues. The CDR3 is CASSFEGRGETQYF.

The chain carries TRBV5-1 and TRBJ2-7; the TCRdb call, TRBD1, lacks DNA for checking. The CDR3 spans 15 residues. Germline loops: CDR1 SGHRS, CDR2 YFSETQ. The CDR3 sequence: CASIREPSRNYEQYF. Full variable domain (remainder filled in from reference TRBV5-1 and TRBJ2-7): KAGVTQTPRYLIKTRGQQVTLSCSPISGHRSVSWYQQTPGQGLQFLFEYFSETQRNKGNFPGRFSGRQFSNSRSEMNVSTLELGDSALYLCASIREPSRNYEQYFGPGTRLTVT.

The chain recombines TRBV10-3 with TRBJ2-1; checking the TCRdb D call of TRBD2 is not possible without DNA. Germline V gene data show CDR1 as ENHRY and CDR2 as SYGVKD. CDR3 length: 17 residues. The CDR3 region is CAISESTRGGSGGEQFF.

V gene TRBV24-1 combines with J gene TRBJ2-3. The CDR3 covers 13 residues. From germline, CDR1 is KGHDR and CDR2 SFDVKD. The CDR3 sequence is CATSDWMEDTQYF.

The chain carries TRBV20-1 and TRBJ2-1; the D gene TCRdb calls, TRBD2, cannot be checked with no DNA. Germline V lookup: CDR1 DFQATT, CDR2 SNEGSKA (reference sequence). The CDR3 spans 14 residues. CDR3 sequence reads: CSARDRDQHNEQFF.

This chain uses TRBV7-9 with TRBJ2-3; the TCRdb call, TRBD1, lacks DNA for checking. This CDR3 spans 15 amino acids. The germline V gene encodes CDR1 SEHNR and CDR2 FQNEAQ (reference sequence). The CDR3 loop reads CAATNRDRSTDTQYF.

V usage is TRBV6-1 and J usage is TRBJ2-6. CDR1 is MNHNS, CDR2 SASEGT, per germline. This CDR3 spans 17 amino acids. CDR3 sequence reads: CASSEANPGSGANVLTF.